This is a list of T cell receptor beta chains from one sample in a study of T cells in Graves' hyperthyroidism and ophthalmopathy. From the multiplex PCR reads, TCRdb called clonotypes with MiXCR, one entry per CDR3 protein. The sample includes some 490,000 distinct CDR3 sequences, less than 25% of them seen just once. Specimen: blood. The source is a woman in her sixties or seventies with Graves' ophthalmopathy. Both conserved end residues are part of each CDR3.

TRBV5-1	CASSITGWGTDTQYF
TRBV3-1	CASSQDPASSMHEQFF
TRBV10-3	CAMGDSPYEQYF
TRBV2	CASSEARTRGYTF
TRBV2	CASRQGGGMNTEAFF
TRBV5-1	CASSHFNGNEKLFF
TRBV14	CASSPLTGTTQETQYF
TRBV12-3/TRBV12-4	CASRGAGNTGELFF
TRBV6-1	CASSSGPRRRTEAFF
TRBV19	CASSRTANNSPLHF
TRBV3-1	CASSQESAGGIQYF
TRBV12-3/TRBV12-4	CASSQDSTWDTQYF
TRBV12-3/TRBV12-4	CASTPPGNTIYF
TRBV7-6	CASSYGRGAEAFF
TRBV20-1	CSASAGTGYTGELFF
TRBV9	CASSVGTQTYNEQFF
TRBV6-1	CASGPQGGTEAFF
TRBV7-3	CASSLGGQGRNGYTF
TRBV29-1	CSVVGGWDYGYTF
TRBV7-3	CASSLYAKNTEALF
TRBV5-1	CASSFRAESYEQYF
TRBV3-1	CASSQGTGGFETQYF
TRBV20-1	CSASGQMNTEPFF
TRBV29-1	CSVALIGTWGEQYF
TRBV3-1	CASSQRGGGYSNQPQHF
TRBV24-1	CATSAGNSPLHF
TRBV7-8	CASSQKTGINSPLHF
TRBV28	CASRLQRTGGEQYF
TRBV2	CASSPTSGDSYEQYF
TRBV6-1	CASSERRVSTDTQYF
TRBV7-9	CASSQAGIVNTEAFF
TRBV3-1	CASSQGLAGYNGQFF
TRBV28	CASSLPHEEQYF
TRBV4-1	CASSPTMRGNTEAFF
TRBV20-1	CSAALAGVGHNEQFF
TRBV12-3/TRBV12-4	CASSLGGGVWSNQPQHF
TRBV20-1	CSARLQSNQPQHF
TRBV29-1	CSVAGPVYEQYF
TRBV10-3	CVISESVDEQYF
TRBV20-1	CSSPRGTEAFF
TRBV28	CASSFPRGIGYGYTF
TRBV2	CASTETRAEAFF
TRBV5-4	CASSFNYKQYF
TRBV7-2	CASSQGGGNQPQHF
TRBV7-9	CASSLTGGSGANVLTF
TRBV7-9	CASSLRDTTSLEQYF
TRBV12-3/TRBV12-4	CASSSLKNTEAFF
TRBV12-3/TRBV12-4	CASSSFRDRAGNEQFF
TRBV10-1	CASSQRETGTQYF
TRBV3-1	CASSRSSGLPSRNEQFF
TRBV24-1	CATSGEGWLGTYYNEQFF
TRBV4-2	CASSQVASGSGDTQYF
TRBV6-1	CASSRSYNQPQHF